The 17 T cell receptor beta chains below come from one sample, sequenced in a study of naive and memory T cell subsets. Their antigens are not known. Broader study findings: Especially in CD8 cells, naive repertoires contained a few larger clonotypes, possibly CD45RA-re-expressing memory cells.

The beta constant-region primer was an equimolar mix of two oligonucleotides covering TRBC1 and TRBC2. Four rounds of PCR amplified the ligated cDNA using nested alpha and beta constant-region primers plus SP2. MiXCR, run by TCRdb on the UMI-ligation and nested PCR reads, gives a single entry per CDR3 protein. The sample includes about 90,000 distinct CDR3 sequences, 11% of them seen just once. Input material: naive CD4+ T cells from blood. Source of these receptors: a human donor in good health.

In its sample, this clonotype was seen many times. This chain joins TRBV14 and TRBJ2-6, with 8 bases matching TRBD1. With V trimmed by 2 bases and J by 2 bases, 2 bases remained unmatched. The CDR3 covers 16 residues. Germline V gives CDR1 SGHDN, CDR2 FVKESK. The CDR3 bases are TGTGCCAGCAGCCAACTCAGGGGGCCTGGGGCCAACGTCCTGACTTTC. The encoded protein is CASSQLRGPGANVLTF.

This clonotype was seen a few times. J is TRBJ2-7 and V is TRBV19; TRBD1 agrees at 9 bases. This CDR3 comprises 15 residues. The junction had 7 bases not matched to a gene; V was cut back by 5 bases and J by 2 bases. Germline values: CDR1 LNHDA, CDR2 SQIVND (reference sequence). The CDR3 coding sequence is TGTGCCAGTAGTCGCACAGGGGGCCGGGCCTACGAGCAGTACTTC. It yields the protein CASSRTGGRAYEQYF.

In this sample, this clonotype turned up many times. This rearrangement joins TRBV6-2 or TRBV6-3 to TRBJ2-7; a possible D gene is TRBD2 (6 bases). The CDR3 contains 14 residues. Looked up from germline, CDR1 is MNHEY and CDR2 is SVGEGT. With 6 bases removed from V and 4 bases from J, the gap between germline ends came to 16 bases. Written as DNA, the CDR3 is TGTGCCAGCAGGCCCTCGGGAGTTGGTTACGAGCAGTACTTC. Residues: CASRPSGVGYEQYF.

V is TRBV20-1 and J is TRBJ1-3; tentative D call: TRBD1 (6 bases). The CDR3 consists of 13 residues. The germline V gene has CDR1 DFQATT and CDR2 SNEGSKA (reference sequence). V was shortened by 2 bases and J by 1 base, with 6 bases between the two germline ends. CDR3 sequence: CSARQGSGNTIYF. CDR3 in DNA: TGCAGTGCTAGACAGGGGTCTGGAAACACCATATATTTT.

This clonotype was observed a few times. This chain links TRBV9 with TRBJ1-3; tentatively, D is TRBD1 (5 bases). Trimming shortened V by 4 bases and J by 1 base, and 12 bases separated the two germline ends. This CDR3 region has 15 residues. Germline lookup yields CDR1 SGDLS and CDR2 YYNGEE. CDR3: CASSPMGDSGNTIYF. The CDR3 DNA is TGTGCCAGCAGCCCAATGGGGGATTCTGGAAACACCATATATTTT.

This clonotype was seen a handful of times. V and J are TRBV6-2 or TRBV6-3 and TRBJ2-1; TRBD2 agrees at 7 bases. The germline V gene encodes CDR1 MNHEY and CDR2 SVGEGT. With 6 bases clipped from V and 5 bases from J, the junction kept 10 bases outside the gene matches. This CDR3 is built from 15 residues. In DNA, the CDR3 is TGTGCCAGCAGACCCCGGGGAGCGGGGAACAATGAGCAGTTCTTC. This gives the protein CASRPRGAGNNEQFF.

There are a few counts of this clonotype. V and J are TRBV20-1 and TRBJ2-5; no reliable D call. The CDR3 spans 11 residues. The V and J ends lost 6 bases and 3 bases respectively, with 8 bases between them. Germline CDR1 DFQATT, CDR2 SNEGSKA (reference sequence). The CDR3 DNA is TGCAGTGCCGTGGCCAAAGAGACCCAGTACTTC. Encoded protein: CSAVAKETQYF.

This clonotype was observed many times. The chain employs TRBV11-2 and TRBJ2-5; 12 nucleotides align to TRBD2. The CDR3 spans 16 residues. Per the germline V gene, CDR1 is SGHAT and CDR2 is FQNNGV. V shed 7 bases and J 2 bases; nucleotides not matched to a gene: 8. CDR3 nucleotides: TGTGCCAGCAACGGACTAGCGGGGAGTTGGCAAGAGACCCAGTACTTC. Its translation: CASNGLAGSWQETQYF.

The chain uses TRBV5-6 and TRBJ2-4; the D gene is possibly TRBD2 (5 bases). This CDR3 comprises 15 residues. In germline, CDR1 is SGHDT, CDR2 YYEEEE. V shed 5 bases and J shed 6 bases, with 18 bases lying between them. CDR3 region: CASRQRTSGGNIQYF. In nucleotides, the CDR3 is TGTGCCAGCAGACAGAGGACCAGCGGTGGAAACATTCAGTACTTC.

The chain couples TRBV6-2 or TRBV6-3 to TRBJ2-7, with D tentatively TRBD2 (5 bases). V dropped 0 bases and J dropped 0 bases, with 12 bases sitting between them. The CDR3 loop spans 16 amino acids. Germline loops: CDR1 MNHEY, CDR2 SVGEGT. DNA of the CDR3: TGTGCCAGCAGTTACTCTCGGACGGGGAGCTCCTACGAGCAGTACTTC. Protein: CASSYSRTGSSYEQYF.

The sample holds a few counts of this clonotype. This chain joins TRBV28 and TRBJ2-5; TRBD2 might be the D (6 bases). This CDR3 has 14 residues. Germline V CDR1 and CDR2: MDHEN, SYDVKM. Trimming took off 4 bases at V and 7 bases at J, with 16 bases between the two ends. The CDR3 nucleotides are TGTGCCAGCAGTTATGCGTGGAGGGCGGGGACCCAGTACTTC. The encoded protein is CASSYAWRAGTQYF.

This clonotype turned up a few times. This chain uses TRBV4-3 with TRBJ1-1; possible D gene TRBD1, 5 bases. The CDR3 has 14 residues. Between the trimmed V and J ends, which lost 0 bases and 7 bases, there was a span of 12 bases. Germline CDR1 LGHNA, CDR2 YSLEER. The CDR3 loop is CASSQDLGRNEAFF. The DNA for the CDR3 is TGCGCCAGCAGCCAAGATTTGGGACGGAATGAAGCTTTCTTT.

This clonotype was recorded at least ten times. The rearrangement links TRBV2 to TRBJ1-1; no firm D call. Trimming took 8 bases from V and 0 from J, leaving 13 bases between them. The CDR3 is 14 residues long. Germline V CDR1 and CDR2: SNHLY, FYNNEI. The CDR3 DNA reads as TGTGCCAGCCGATACCGGGGAATGAACACTGAAGCTTTCTTT. Translating gives CASRYRGMNTEAFF.

This chain uses TRBV4-2 with TRBJ1-1; 10 positions match TRBD1. This CDR3 has 16 residues. Trimming cost V 2 bases and J 8 bases; bases outside gene matches: 11. Germline V gene lookup returns CDR1 LGHNA and CDR2 YNFKEQ. This chain's CDR3 is CASSQSVGTGDSEAFF. CDR3 DNA: TGTGCCAGCAGCCAATCTGTAGGGACAGGGGATAGCGAAGCTTTCTTT.

This sequence joins TRBV20-1 and TRBJ2-2; possibly TRBD2 for D (5 bases). V dropped 1 base and J dropped 7 bases, with 16 bases sitting between them. Germline CDR1 DFQATT, CDR2 SNEGSKA (reference sequence). This CDR3 contains 15 residues. The CDR3 region is CSARASRRGLGELFF. The CDR3 DNA is TGCAGTGCTAGAGCCAGCAGGAGAGGGCTCGGGGAGCTGTTTTTT.

The CDR3 coding sequence is TGTGCCACCAGCAGCTCCGGGACAGGGCGCAATGAGCAGTTCTTC. Protein: CATSSSGTGRNEQFF. The rearrangement joins TRBV15 to TRBJ2-1; 9 bases are shared with TRBD1. The CDR3 has 15 amino acids. Losses at the gene ends were 3 bases for V and 6 bases for J; bases not matched to a gene: 6. Germline values: CDR1 LNHNV, CDR2 YYDKDF (reference sequence).

To note about this clonotype: One junction end disagrees with the germline gene, perhaps due to a read error. The rearrangement links TRBV20-1 to TRBJ2-1; D may be TRBD2 (5 bases). The germline CDR1 and CDR2 sequences are DFQATT and SNEGSKA (reference sequence). This CDR3 has 12 amino acids. The CDR3 DNA is TGCAGTGCTAGAGATCGGGTCGGACTGTCGATCTTC. It encodes CSARDRVGLSIF.